These 23 T cell receptor beta chains share one sample of origin, sequenced in a study of blood T cell repertoires in COVID-19. Method: immunoSEQ multiplex PCR; TCRdb's copy keeps in-frame clones and lacks some. The sample has 430,000 or so clones, 85% to 90% seen once. The sequenced material came from peripheral blood. The receptors were sampled from a man aged 18 to 30 with COVID-19, enrolled during active disease.

V gene TRBV19 combines with J gene TRBJ2-5; 9 bases fit TRBD2. The V gene's germline CDR1 is LNHDA and CDR2 SQIVND (reference sequence). This CDR3 comprises 13 residues. Unmatched junction bases numbered 0, after V lost 2 bases and J lost 5 bases. Here the CDR3 DNA reads TGTGCCAGTAGTATAACTAGCGGGGAGACCCAGTACTTC. Protein sequence: CASSITSGETQYF.

This clone has just a few counts. The V gene is TRBV3-1 (or the pseudogene TRBV3-2), the J gene TRBJ2-3, with 10 positions matching TRBD2. Per germline, CDR1 LGHDT and CDR2 YNNKEL (reference sequence). V dropped 0 bases and J dropped 4; count of bases not matched to a gene: 4. This CDR3 spans 16 amino acids. CDR3 in amino acids: CASSQDLAGVADTQYF. For the CDR3, the DNA is TGTGCCAGCAGCCAAGATCTAGCGGGAGTAGCAGATACGCAGTATTTT.

The gene calls are TRBV2 and TRBJ2-1, with 11 bases fitting TRBD2. The length of the CDR3 is 15 residues. V lost 3 bases to trimming and J lost 3 bases; unmatched junction nucleotides: 1. Germline lookup yields CDR1 SNHLY and CDR2 FYNNEI. The CDR3 sequence is CASSDLAGGYNEQFF. The CDR3 DNA is TGTGCCAGCAGTGATCTAGCGGGAGGCTACAATGAGCAGTTCTTC.

This clone has just one count. This chain joins TRBV10-3 and TRBJ1-2, with a possible D match to TRBD1 (6 bases). Germline V lookup: CDR1 ENHRY, CDR2 SYGVKD. Deletions cut 6 bases from V and 7 bases from J, with 15 bases between. The CDR3 length is 13 residues. CDR3 amino acids: CAISLLQGPGYTF. DNA for the CDR3: TGTGCCATCAGCCTCTTACAGGGCCCTGGCTACACCTTC.

This rearrangement joins TRBV5-1 to TRBJ2-3; 7 positions agree with TRBD2. Germline CDR1 and CDR2: SGHRS and YFSETQ. This CDR3 is 12 amino acids long. Trimming removed 3 bases from V and 7 bases from J; junction bases left unmatched: 2. As DNA, the CDR3 is TGCGCCAGCAGCTCGGGGGGAAATACGCAGTATTTT. As protein: CASSSGGNTQYF.

This clone was observed a single time. The chain joins TRBV19 to TRBJ1-2; weak D call: TRBD1 (5 bases). The CDR3 consists of 13 residues. V was clipped by 4 bases and J by 7 bases, with 13 bases between them. CDR1 is LNHDA, CDR2 SQIVND, per germline (reference sequence). The CDR3 loop reads CASSRRDASGYTF. CDR3 nucleotide sequence: TGTGCCAGTAGTAGGCGGGACGCCAGTGGCTACACCTTC.

The chain couples TRBV7-9 to TRBJ2-2; D call uncertain. The germline CDR1 and CDR2 sequences are SEHNR and FQNEAQ (reference sequence). Trimming stripped 1 base from V and 5 bases from J, with 2 bases between. This CDR3 region has 12 residues. The CDR3 DNA follows: TGTGCCAGCAGCTTAGTAACCGGGGAGCTGTTTTTT. Translation gives CASSLVTGELFF.

V is TRBV6-5 and J is TRBJ1-2, with a weak D call TRBD1 (5 bases). With 0 bases removed from V and 4 bases from J, the gap between germline ends came to 12 bases. CDR1 MNHEY and CDR2 SVGAGI come from the germline V gene. The CDR3 is made up of 15 amino acids. CDR3 protein: CASSYSGRGGYGYTF. CDR3 coding DNA: TGTGCCAGCAGTTACTCGGGGCGCGGGGGCTATGGCTACACCTTC.

J is TRBJ2-1 and V is TRBV15, with 10 bases matching TRBD2. V was clipped by 2 bases and J by 4 bases; unmatched bases: 2. This CDR3 has 15 residues. Germline lookup yields CDR1 LNHNV and CDR2 YYDKDF (reference sequence). CDR3 nucleotides: TGTGCCACCAGCAGAACTAGCGGGAAATACAATGAGCAGTTCTTC. This encodes CATSRTSGKYNEQFF. The full variable domain, its missing parts supplied by reference TRBV15 and TRBJ2-1, is DAMVIQNPRYQVTQFGKPVTLSCSQTLNHNVMYWYQQKSSQAPKLLFHYYDKDFNNEADTPDNFQSRRPNTSFCFLDIRSPGLGDTAMYLCATSRTSGKYNEQFFGPGTRLTVL.

The chain carries TRBV15 and TRBJ1-6, with D possibly matching TRBD1 (5 bases). V was trimmed by 5 bases and J by 9 bases, leaving 14 bases between them. CDR1 LNHNV and CDR2 YYDKDF come from the germline V gene (reference sequence). The CDR3 loop spans 14 amino acids. This chain's CDR3 is CATSGDMGGSPLHF. Written as DNA, the CDR3 is TGTGCCACCAGCGGGGATATGGGGGGTTCACCCCTCCACTTT.

The chain joins TRBV9 to TRBJ2-4, with 7 positions matching TRBD1. The CDR3 length is 16 residues. In germline, CDR1 is SGDLS, CDR2 YYNGEE. J was trimmed by 1 base and V by 4 bases; bases with no gene match: 8. The CDR3 is CASSPEGGRAKNIQYF. For the CDR3, the DNA is TGTGCCAGCAGCCCGGAAGGGGGCAGGGCCAAAAACATTCAGTACTTC.

CDR3 DNA sequence: TGTGCCAGTAGTATTGGGCCAGGGGCTTACTATGGCTACACCTTC. Translation: CASSIGPGAYYGYTF. This rearrangement joins TRBV19 to TRBJ1-2; possibly TRBD1 for D (6 bases). CDR1 and CDR2 from the germline V gene are LNHDA and SQIVND (reference sequence). Trimming pared 3 bases from V and 3 bases from J, leaving 14 bases between. This CDR3 is 15 amino acids long.

V and J are TRBV4-1 and TRBJ1-1; 8 bases line up with TRBD1. The CDR3 is 17 residues long. The germline CDR1 and CDR2 sequences are MGHRA and YSYEKL. With V trimmed by 2 bases and J by 2 bases, 10 bases remained unmatched. The DNA for the CDR3 is TGCGCCAGCAGCCAAAAGGACAGGGTCAGTGCTAACACTGAAGCTTTCTTT. It specifies CASSQKDRVSANTEAFF.

The CDR3 spells CASSLGEERETQYF. The DNA for the CDR3 is TGTGCCAGCAGCCTCGGAGAGGAGAGGGAGACCCAGTACTTC. The chain couples TRBV5-6 to TRBJ2-5; D is unresolved. Germline V gives CDR1 SGHDT, CDR2 YYEEEE. This CDR3 is 14 amino acids long. V lost 4 bases to trimming and J lost 5 bases, with 15 bases between them.

The chain links TRBV5-6 to TRBJ2-3; 7 nucleotides match TRBD1. The CDR3 is 14 residues long. Germline trimming cut 7 bases from V and 4 bases from J; bases unmatched to any gene: 9. Germline V gene lookup returns CDR1 SGHDT and CDR2 YYEEEE. The CDR3 here is CASGTERPPDTQYF. CDR3 sequence (DNA): TGTGCCAGCGGGACAGAACGCCCCCCAGATACGCAGTATTTT.

This clone was picked up a small number of times. V and J are TRBV19 and TRBJ2-3; D is undetermined. V was trimmed by 5 bases and J by 0 bases, leaving 9 bases between them. The CDR3 loop spans 14 amino acids. Germline V gene sequence: CDR1 LNHDA, CDR2 SQIVND (reference sequence). The CDR3 region is CASSRAPSTDTQYF. CDR3 coding DNA: TGTGCCAGTAGTCGAGCGCCGAGCACAGATACGCAGTATTTT.

This rearrangement joins TRBV7-9 to TRBJ2-3; 7 nucleotides match TRBD2. The CDR3 totals 16 residues. Germline CDR1 reads SEHNR; CDR2 reads FQNEAQ (reference sequence). After removal of 3 bases from V and 2 bases from J, the junction contained 8 bases not matched to a gene. CDR3 nucleotide sequence: TGTGCCAGCAGCTTCTGGGGGGAGGGTGACACAGATACGCAGTATTTT. It encodes CASSFWGEGDTDTQYF.

The rearrangement links TRBV6-5 to TRBJ1-6; 7 nucleotides line up with TRBD1. The CDR3 has 15 residues. With V trimmed by 2 bases and J by 7 bases, 5 bases remained unmatched. The V gene's germline CDR1 is MNHEY and CDR2 SVGAGI. This CDR3 is CASSYRDRSNSPLHF. In DNA form, the CDR3 reads TGTGCCAGCAGTTACCGGGACAGAAGCAATTCACCCCTCCACTTT.

The chain couples TRBV11-3 to TRBJ2-3; 8 bases are a match to TRBD2. Germline CDR1 is SGHNT and CDR2 is YENEEA. Unmatched junction bases numbered 8, after V lost 4 bases and J lost 5 bases. The CDR3 is made up of 15 amino acids. The CDR3, as DNA: TGTGCCAGCAGCTCCCCCCGGGCGGGGGGAGATACGCAGTATTTT. Amino acids: CASSSPRAGGDTQYF.

The V gene is TRBV4-1, the J gene TRBJ1-3, with D possibly matching TRBD1 (6 bases). V lost 1 base to trimming and J lost 4 bases, with 8 bases between them. This CDR3 spans 14 amino acids. Germline loops: CDR1 MGHRA, CDR2 YSYEKL. CDR3 loop: CASSQARGGNTIYF. DNA for the CDR3: TGCGCCAGCAGCCAAGCAAGGGGGGGAAACACCATATATTTT.

This clone was observed a handful of times. The CDR3 region has the DNA TGCAGTGCTAGTGATGCCTCTATCTCCTACGAGCAGTACTTC. It is translated as CSASDASISYEQYF. This chain joins TRBV20-1 and TRBJ2-7; D ambiguous. This CDR3 is 14 amino acids long. Between the trimmed V and J ends, which lost 3 bases and 0 bases, there was a span of 12 bases. Germline V CDR1 and CDR2: DFQATT, SNEGSKA (reference sequence).

This rearrangement joins TRBV27 to TRBJ2-3; D is unresolved. Germline-derived CDR1 and CDR2 are MNHEY and SMNVEV (reference sequence). Trimming cost V 4 bases and J 4 bases, with 12 bases left between them. The CDR3 loop spans 14 amino acids. As DNA, the CDR3 is TGTGCCAGCAGTTCTTGGCAGGAAGCAGATACGCAGTATTTT. Its translation is CASSSWQEADTQYF.

This chain links TRBV19 with TRBJ1-5, with 8 bases identical to TRBD1. CDR3 length equals 17 residues. Germline CDR1 and CDR2: LNHDA and SQIVND (reference sequence). V shed 3 bases, J shed 3 bases, and the junction held 10 bases outside the gene matches. CDR3 DNA sequence: TGTGCCAGTAGTATTCCAATTCAGGGGGCCAACAATCAGCCCCAGCATTTT. Translated, it gives CASSIPIQGANNQPQHF.